The present TCR beta chain was sequenced within a study of blood T cell repertoires in COVID-19. In the study overall: The samples span acute and convalescent COVID-19 from the United States, Italy and Spain.

Per the original methods: Amplification from reference gene primers served as the basis for estimated nucleated cell counts. Data came from immunoSEQ multiplex PCR; TCRdb stores just in-frame clones and leaves some out. V and J calls and clone size are as listed in that table; D and trimming were resolved from the DNA. The data contain roughly 200,000 clones, about nine tenths of them seen just once; the ten biggest clones take up roughly 6.7%. The V end lost 0 bases, the J end lost 1 base, and 13 bases lay between the germline ends. Looked up from germline, CDR1 is LGHNA and CDR2 is YSLEER. The CDR3 loop spans 16 amino acids.

The sequence was collected from a middle-aged man with acute or convalescent COVID-19. This chain connects TRBV4-3 to TRBJ2-7; D unresolved. The sample taken for sequencing was peripheral blood. The CDR3 coding sequence is TGCGCCAGCAGCCAAGATTGGCAGTCCCTGTCCTACGAGCAGTACTTC. Its translation: CASSQDWQSLSYEQYF.